This TCR beta chain appears in the sequencing data of a study of T cells after yellow fever vaccination. Notes on the study in general: Although the secondary response was weaker, it peaked faster, at day 5 versus 15. A limited proportion of clonotypes was detected within both the CD4 and CD8 compartments. FACS-sorted repertoires could harbor abundant contaminating bulk-population clonotypes.

CDR3 length: 13 amino acids. The ends were cut back, 10 bases at V and 4 bases at J, with 13 bases in the middle. TCRdb used MiXCR to reprocess the 5' RACE reads, holding one entry per CDR3 protein. Of around 140,000 distinct CDR3 sequences in the sample, roughly 8% are singletons; the top ten hold 0.55% to 0.9%. With regard to this clonotype: Its antigen is unidentified.

V usage is TRBV12-3 or TRBV12-4 and J usage is TRBJ2-2, with a tentative D call TRBD2 (5 bases). The source is a man younger than 45 who received the YFV17D yellow fever vaccine. Here the sequenced sample was CD4+ T cells sorted from PBMCs, taken 5 days after the yellow fever booster vaccination. The CDR3, as DNA: TGTGCCAACGAGAGGGCTGGCACCGGGGAGCTGTTTTTT. It encodes CANERAGTGELFF.